These 28 T cell receptor beta chains share one sample of origin, sequenced in a study of CXCR3-negative and CXCR3-positive naive CD8 T cells. TRB cDNA was prepared as libraries by UMI-labeled 5' RACE. TCRdb reprocessed the 5' RACE reads, keeping one entry per CDR3 protein, no DNA. This table holds 100,000 to 150,000 distinct CDR3 sequences. Sequencing input: naive CXCR3- CD8+ T cells from blood. The subset here: CD45RO-CCR7+CD27+CD95- naive CD8+ T cells lacking CXCR3 (TNR3-). Receptors originate from a human donor in good health. Some clones in this sample may be carry-over from other donors' samples.

The genes are TRBV2 and TRBJ2-2; the D call of TRBD1 rests on TCRdb alone, since no DNA is present to check it. Germline V gene sequence: CDR1 SNHLY, CDR2 FYNNEI. The CDR3 sequence is 18 residues long. Here the CDR3 reads CASSGGGATKSNTGELFF. The full variable domain, in which reference TRBV2 and TRBJ2-2 provide the parts outside the CDR3, is EPEVTQTPSHQVTQMGQEVILRCVPISNHLYFYWYRQILGQKVEFLVSFYNNEISEKSEIFDDQFSVERPDGSNFTLKIRSTKLEDSAMYFCASSGGGATKSNTGELFFGEGSRLTVL.

The V and J genes are TRBV21-1 and TRBJ2-7; the D call of TRBD1 rests on TCRdb alone, since no DNA is present to check it. TRBV21-1 counts as a pseudogene. There are 13 residues in the CDR3. This CDR3 is CASTGTDSYEQYF.

J is TRBJ2-7 and V is TRBV6-1; the TRBD2 assignment by TCRdb is unverifiable without DNA. The CDR3 is 16 amino acids. CDR1 and CDR2 from the germline V gene are MNHNS and SASEGT. This chain's CDR3 is CASSEVRRLVAGEQYF.

The chain joins TRBV7-9 to TRBJ2-3; TCRdb's D call of TRBD2 is untestable without DNA. This CDR3 region has 15 residues. Germline V gene sequence: CDR1 SEHNR, CDR2 FQNEAQ (reference sequence). CDR3 sequence: CASSLSSGRADTQYF.

This rearrangement joins TRBV14 to TRBJ2-4; lacking DNA, the TRBD2 call made by TCRdb goes unchecked. This CDR3 is 19 amino acids long. Germline-derived CDR1 and CDR2 are SGHDN and FVKESK. CDR3 sequence reads: CASSQWVARGAQAKNIQYF.

This chain uses TRBV2 with TRBJ2-6; TCRdb's assignment of TRBD2 cannot be checked, as there is no DNA. Germline CDR1 SNHLY, CDR2 FYNNEI. The CDR3 extends over 18 amino acids. CDR3 region: CASSEDRDYGPGANVLTF.

V usage is TRBV5-6 and J usage is TRBJ1-5; TCRdb calls TRBD1, which cannot be checked without DNA. In germline, CDR1 is SGHDT, CDR2 YYEEEE. The CDR3 loop spans 13 amino acids. The CDR3 loop reads CASSLGDTGPQHF.

CDR3 protein: CASQTAPNQPQHF. The V gene is TRBV12-3 or TRBV12-4, the J gene TRBJ1-5; no DNA is available, so the TRBD1 call from TCRdb remains unchecked. CDR3 length: 13 residues.

J is TRBJ1-1 and V is TRBV29-1; TCRdb's D call, TRBD1, is unchecked because there is no DNA. The CDR3 length is 14 residues. Germline-derived CDR1 and CDR2 are SQVTM and ANQGSEA. The CDR3 spells CSVDRGRLDTEAFF.

The chain employs TRBV11-1 and TRBJ2-7; TCRdb's assignment of TRBD1 cannot be checked, as there is no DNA. This CDR3 contains 14 residues. CDR1 is SGHAT, CDR2 FQDESV, per germline (reference sequence). The CDR3 loop reads CASSLKPRAYGQYF.

The rearrangement joins TRBV28 to TRBJ2-3. This CDR3 has 16 amino acids. Germline CDR1 MDHEN, CDR2 SYDVKM. CDR3 residues: CASSFMSTISTDTQYF.

The V gene is TRBV29-1, the J gene TRBJ2-7; without DNA, the TCRdb call of TRBD1 cannot be checked. The germline V gene has CDR1 SQVTM and CDR2 ANQGSEA. The CDR3 contains 13 residues. The CDR3 loop is CSVAPATGAGQYF.

The CDR3 is CASSPSPGGRTEAFF. This sequence joins TRBV7-6 and TRBJ1-1; there is no DNA to check the TCRdb D call of TRBD1. Germline CDR1 SGHVS, CDR2 FNYEAQ. The CDR3 covers 15 residues. Complete variable domain (other parts from reference TRBV7-6 and TRBJ1-1): GAGVSQSPRYKVTKRGQDVALRCDPISGHVSLYWYRQALGQGPEFLTYFNYEAQQDKSGLPNDRFSAERPEGSISTLTIQRTEQRDSAMYRCASSPSPGGRTEAFFGQGTRLTVV.

J is TRBJ2-3 and V is TRBV29-1; the D call of TRBD1 rests on TCRdb alone, since no DNA is present to check it. From germline, CDR1 is SQVTM and CDR2 ANQGSEA. CDR3 size: 14 residues. CDR3 sequence: CSVLKQGLRDTQYF.

The genes are TRBV23-1 and TRBJ2-1; with no DNA, the TCRdb D assignment of TRBD1 cannot be verified. TRBV23-1 is labeled an ORF, and its function is uncertain. This CDR3 contains 16 residues. Here the CDR3 reads CASSQSGRPSYNEQFF.

V gene TRBV4-3 combines with J gene TRBJ2-3; the D call from TCRdb, TRBD1, cannot be confirmed without DNA. The CDR3 contains 17 residues. CDR1 and CDR2 (germline): LGHNA, YSLEER. The CDR3 is CASSPGRTRGAEDTQYF.

The chain recombines TRBV19 with TRBJ2-7; without DNA, the TCRdb call of TRBD2 cannot be checked. The CDR3 is 14 amino acids. Germline lookup yields CDR1 LNHDA and CDR2 SQIVND (reference sequence). The CDR3 region is CADLYGGLRDEQYF.

J is TRBJ2-1 and V is TRBV6-5; TCRdb proposes TRBD2, but this gene call is untestable without DNA. Germline V gives CDR1 MNHEY, CDR2 SVGAGI. This CDR3 has 16 amino acids. CDR3 sequence reads: CASSYYTSGGRDEQFF.

V is TRBV7-9 and J is TRBJ2-1; without DNA, the TCRdb call of TRBD2 cannot be checked. Germline V gene data show CDR1 as SEHNR and CDR2 as FQNEAQ (reference sequence). The CDR3 sequence is 14 residues long. Here the CDR3 reads CASSFRTSGGEQFF.

V gene TRBV7-7 combines with J gene TRBJ2-1; TCRdb calls TRBD1, which cannot be checked without DNA. Per germline, CDR1 SSHAT and CDR2 FNYEAQ (reference sequence). The CDR3 is 14 residues long. CDR3 sequence reads: CASSLTGNYNEQFF. The variable domain in full, completed from reference TRBV7-7 and TRBJ2-1, reads GAGVSQSPRYKVTKRGQDVTLRCDPISSHATLYWYQQALGQGPEFLTYFNYEAQPDKSGLPSDRFSAERPEGSISTLTIQRTEQRDSAMYRCASSLTGNYNEQFFGPGTRLTVL.

The genes are TRBV7-2 and TRBJ2-2; TCRdb proposes TRBD2, but this gene call is untestable without DNA. The CDR3 spans 20 residues. Germline V gene lookup returns CDR1 SGHTA and CDR2 FQGNSA. CDR3 protein: CASSLYPSGVAGGATGELFF.

This chain connects TRBV5-1 to TRBJ1-1; TCRdb calls TRBD1, which cannot be checked without DNA. The CDR3 spans 13 residues. From germline, CDR1 is SGHRS and CDR2 YFSETQ. CDR3 sequence: CASSPGGGTEAFF. Full variable domain (missing parts from reference TRBV5-1 and TRBJ1-1): KAGVTQTPRYLIKTRGQQVTLSCSPISGHRSVSWYQQTPGQGLQFLFEYFSETQRNKGNFPGRFSGRQFSNSRSEMNVSTLELGDSALYLCASSPGGGTEAFFGQGTRLTVV.

The chain has TRBV23-1 and TRBJ2-3; TCRdb selects TRBD2, and the lack of DNA leaves this call unchecked. TRBV23-1 is recorded as an ORF, its role being uncertain. This CDR3 contains 15 residues. CDR3 amino acids: CASDQLAGGPDTQYF.

The genes are TRBV9 and TRBJ2-1; TCRdb lists TRBD2, though no DNA is available to test this call. CDR1 is SGDLS and CDR2 is YYNGEE in the germline V gene. The CDR3 totals 14 residues. CDR3 residues: CASSVETSFNEQFF.

J is TRBJ2-7 and V is TRBV4-3; TCRdb outputs TRBD1, but without DNA this stays unchecked. The CDR3 loop spans 16 amino acids. CDR1 and CDR2 from the germline V gene are LGHNA and YSLEER. CDR3 region: CASSQNFGQVLYEQYF.

The chain has TRBV15 and TRBJ2-1; TCRdb outputs TRBD1, but without DNA this stays unchecked. The germline gives CDR1 LNHNV, CDR2 YYDKDF (reference sequence). CDR3 length: 19 amino acids. This chain's CDR3 is CATSRDHTITGVRGDEQFF.

This chain uses TRBV14 with TRBJ1-2; TCRdb returns TRBD1, unconfirmable since there is no DNA. This CDR3 is built from 19 residues. Germline V gene lookup returns CDR1 SGHDN and CDR2 FVKESK. CDR3 in amino acids: CASSQGPGQGDLFNYGYTF.

The genes are TRBV29-1 and TRBJ1-1. Germline V gene lookup returns CDR1 SQVTM and CDR2 ANQGSEA. This CDR3 spans 12 amino acids. CDR3 protein: CSVDSVNTEAFF.